The 27 T cell receptor beta chains given below trace back to one sample, sequenced in a study of blood T cells in healthy people across ages. Using a J-beta primer mix together with a sample-barcoded 5' primer, a second PCR was run for roughly 7 to 12 cycles. One entry per CDR3 protein results from TCRdb running MiXCR on the 5' RACE reads. Of over 1.5 million distinct CDR3 sequences listed, roughly 49% are singletons. Sequenced: blood. The receptors here all came from a woman between 35 and 50 years old in good health.

The chain uses TRBV20-1 and TRBJ1-5; D unresolved. V gave up 0 bases and J gave up 2 bases, with 14 bases separating them. The CDR3 totals 16 residues. Germline assignment: CDR1 DFQATT and CDR2 SNEGSKA (reference sequence). This CDR3 is CSAREVAGSGNQPQHF. CDR3 coding DNA: TGCAGTGCTAGAGAGGTTGCGGGCAGCGGCAATCAGCCCCAGCATTTT.

This clonotype showed up just a few times. The chain has TRBV3-1 and TRBJ2-1, with 7 bases identical to TRBD1. The germline V gene has CDR1 LGHDT and CDR2 YNNKEL (reference sequence). The CDR3 extends over 15 amino acids. The V segment lost 3 bases and the J segment 7 bases; nucleotides outside the gene matches: 9. The CDR3 DNA is TGTGCCAGCAGCCAGTCGCCTGACAGGGATAATGAGCAGTTCTTC. It yields the protein CASSQSPDRDNEQFF.

The chain uses TRBV5-1 and TRBJ1-6, with a tentative D call TRBD1 (5 bases). V was cut by 6 bases and J by 0 bases, with 16 bases left in between. There are 17 residues in the CDR3. Germline V gives CDR1 SGHRS, CDR2 YFSETQ. CDR3 region: CASNEEGMRSYNSPLHF. CDR3 DNA: TGCGCCAGCAACGAGGAGGGGATGCGCTCCTATAATTCACCCCTCCACTTT. Using reference TRBV5-1 and TRBJ1-6 for the parts outside the CDR3, the full variable domain is KAGVTQTPRYLIKTRGQQVTLSCSPISGHRSVSWYQQTPGQGLQFLFEYFSETQRNKGNFPGRFSGRQFSNSRSEMNVSTLELGDSALYLCASNEEGMRSYNSPLHFGNGTRLTVT.

J is TRBJ2-1 and V is TRBV7-2, with TRBD1 as a possible D gene (5 bases). V was clipped by 4 bases and J by 5 bases, with 18 bases between them. This CDR3 has 16 residues. Germline V gene data show CDR1 as SGHTA and CDR2 as FQGNSA. As DNA, the CDR3 is TGTGCCAGCAGCTATAGGCAGGGTATCGGCAACAATGAGCAGTTCTTC. Its translation: CASSYRQGIGNNEQFF. Full variable domain (missing parts from reference TRBV7-2 and TRBJ2-1): GAGVSQSPSNKVTEKGKDVELRCDPISGHTALYWYRQSLGQGLEFLIYFQGNSAPDKSGLPSDRFSAERTGGSVSTLTIQRTQQEDSAVYLCASSYRQGIGNNEQFFGPGTRLTVL.

The chain is built from TRBV28 and TRBJ2-5, with D unresolved. The better agreement between TRBJ2-7 and the DNA end casts doubt on the J call. The CDR3 runs to 12 residues. Germline values: CDR1 MDHEN, CDR2 SYDVKM. CDR3 protein: CASSISRGEQYF. The DNA of the CDR3 is TGTGCCAGCAGTATCTCACGTGGCGAGCAGTACTTC.

CDR3 protein: CASSISPGGWDEQYF. In nucleotides, the CDR3 is TGTGCCAGCAGCATTAGCCCCGGGGGATGGGATGAGCAGTACTTC. V usage is TRBV7-9 and J usage is TRBJ2-5; tentative D call: TRBD2 (6 bases). Per germline, CDR1 SEHNR and CDR2 FQNEAQ (reference sequence). This CDR3 contains 15 residues. Trimming left V 5 bases short and J 11 bases short, with 24 bases between.

In its sample, this clonotype was seen a few times. The DNA of the CDR3 is TGTGCCAGCAGCAATAGCGGGGCCTCCTACGAGCAGTACTTC. It encodes CASSNSGASYEQYF. The chain links TRBV6-5 to TRBJ2-4; TRBD2 aligns across 8 bases. The J call is uncertain, as TRBJ2-7 better fits the DNA end. This CDR3 has 14 amino acids. Per germline, CDR1 MNHEY and CDR2 SVGAGI.

The rearrangement joins TRBV20-1 to TRBJ2-5, with 7 bases that match TRBD2. Matching the DNA end better, TRBJ2-7 makes the J call doubtful. CDR1 is DFQATT and CDR2 is SNEGSKA in the germline V gene (reference sequence). The CDR3 runs to 16 residues. CDR3 DNA sequence: TGCAGTGCTAGAGATACGGCTAGCGGCGACCTCTACGAGCAGTACTTC. Translation gives CSARDTASGDLYEQYF.

The chain has TRBV6-2 or TRBV6-3 and TRBJ1-6; 11 nucleotides align to TRBD1. The germline CDR1 and CDR2 sequences are MNHEY and SVGEGT. CDR3 length: 13 amino acids. Trimming cost V 8 bases and J 8 bases; bases outside gene matches: 2. CDR3 amino acids: CASGQGADSPLHF. As DNA, the CDR3 is TGTGCCAGCGGACAGGGGGCCGATTCACCCCTCCACTTT.

The rearrangement uses TRBV4-2 and TRBJ1-1, with D perhaps matching TRBD1 (6 bases). CDR1 is LGHNA, CDR2 YNFKEQ, per germline. This CDR3 is built from 15 residues. Trimming took 4 bases from V and 5 from J, leaving 17 bases between them. The CDR3 protein is CASSRGVGGRTEAFF. The CDR3 DNA follows: TGTGCCAGCAGCCGGGGGGTGGGGGGCAGAACTGAAGCTTTCTTT.

The J gene is TRBJ2-4, the V gene TRBV14; weak D call: TRBD2 (7 bases). This CDR3 has 15 residues. Between the trimmed V and J ends, which lost 1 base and 6 bases, there was a span of 13 bases. In germline, CDR1 is SGHDN, CDR2 FVKESK. CDR3 sequence (DNA): TGTGCCAGCAGCCAAGCCGGGGGGCTTGTAAACATTCAGTACTTC. It encodes CASSQAGGLVNIQYF.

The chain is built from TRBV28 and TRBJ2-5; 9 bases fit TRBD2. The CDR3 sequence is 18 residues long. V trimming: 3 bases; J trimming: 2 bases; junction bases outside the gene matches: 13. The germline V gene has CDR1 MDHEN and CDR2 SYDVKM. CDR3 in amino acids: CASSFGGGGGWKQETQYF. CDR3 coding DNA: TGTGCCAGCAGTTTCGGCGGGGGGGGCGGTTGGAAACAAGAGACCCAGTACTTC.

The V call is TRBV6-6, the J call TRBJ2-7, with D perhaps matching TRBD1 (6 bases). This CDR3 spans 17 amino acids. Germline lookup yields CDR1 MNHNY and CDR2 SVGAGI (reference sequence). Trimming removed 0 bases at V and 3 bases at J, with 18 bases between. The DNA for the CDR3 is TGTGCCAGCAGTTACTCGAAGTCGACAGGTCTAGACTACGAGCAGTACTTC. Protein: CASSYSKSTGLDYEQYF.

The J gene is TRBJ2-6, the V gene TRBV28; 8 bases agree with TRBD1. The CDR3 is 17 residues long. Germline CDR1 and CDR2: MDHEN and SYDVKM. V lost 6 bases to trimming and J lost 0 bases; unmatched junction nucleotides: 7. In DNA, the CDR3 is TGTGCCAGCAGGATCGACAGGGGAGGCTCTGGGGCCAACGTCCTGACTTTC. Its translation: CASRIDRGGSGANVLTF.

The V and J genes are TRBV5-1 and TRBJ2-5, with TRBD1 matching over 9 bases. Germline V lookup: CDR1 SGHRS, CDR2 YFSETQ. The ends lost 2 bases at V and 3 bases at J; junction bases unmatched: 8. The CDR3 is 16 residues long. The CDR3 sequence: CASSFFGTGSKETQYF. The DNA of the CDR3 is TGCGCCAGCAGCTTCTTCGGGACAGGGTCCAAAGAGACCCAGTACTTC.

This chain joins TRBV29-1 and TRBJ2-7, with D hard to call. The CDR3 length is 14 residues. CDR1 is SQVTM, CDR2 ANQGSEA, per germline. The germline V and J ends were trimmed by 2 bases and 7 bases, with 18 bases remaining between them. The DNA for the CDR3 is TGCAGCGTTGAAAGACGCGTATTAAGGAATGAGCAGTACTTC. Its translation is CSVERRVLRNEQYF.

This chain joins TRBV20-1 and TRBJ2-1, with 8 bases identical to TRBD2. This CDR3 spans 13 amino acids. The V gene's germline CDR1 is DFQATT and CDR2 SNEGSKA (reference sequence). Trimming removed 2 bases from V and 8 bases from J; junction bases left unmatched: 5. The CDR3 is CSARPRGGDEQFF. CDR3 nucleotide sequence: TGCAGTGCTAGACCACGGGGGGGGGATGAGCAGTTCTTC.

This clonotype occurred a few times. This chain connects TRBV20-1 to TRBJ2-7; TRBD1 might be the D (6 bases). With 1 base removed from V and 1 base from J, the gap between germline ends came to 20 bases. CDR3 length: 17 amino acids. Per the germline V gene, CDR1 is DFQATT and CDR2 is SNEGSKA (reference sequence). Here the CDR3 DNA reads TGCAGTGCTAGAGTCGCGACAGGCCCCCTCATTTCCTACGAGCAGTACTTC. Translating it yields CSARVATGPLISYEQYF.

The chain couples TRBV4-1 to TRBJ2-7, with 8 bases identical to TRBD1. The CDR3 is 15 residues long. Germline V CDR1 and CDR2: MGHRA, YSYEKL. V lost 2 bases to trimming and J lost 2 bases; unmatched junction nucleotides: 5. This CDR3 is CASSQRTGNAYEQYF. DNA of the CDR3: TGCGCCAGCAGCCAACGGACAGGGAACGCCTACGAGCAGTACTTC.

The chain has TRBV20-1 and TRBJ2-1; 14 bases match TRBD2. V trimming: 6 bases; J trimming: 2 bases; junction bases outside the gene matches: 6. Germline-derived CDR1 and CDR2 are DFQATT and SNEGSKA (reference sequence). The CDR3 is made up of 16 amino acids. Here the CDR3 reads CSALTSGGATYNEQFF. The DNA of the CDR3 is TGCAGTGCCTTGACTAGCGGGGGGGCGACCTACAATGAGCAGTTCTTC.

This clonotype has a handful of counts. The genes are TRBV7-2 and TRBJ2-5, with 12 bases matching TRBD2. Germline trimming cut 4 bases from V and 4 bases from J; bases unmatched to any gene: 4. The CDR3 spans 15 residues. Germline values: CDR1 SGHTA, CDR2 FQGNSA. The CDR3 nucleotides read TGTGCCAGCAGCTGGGCTAGCGGGGGGGTAGAGACCCAGTACTTC. This translates into CASSWASGGVETQYF.

J is TRBJ2-1 and V is TRBV27; D unclear. The end of the DNA is better explained by TRBJ2-7, so the J call may be wrong. The CDR3 extends over 16 amino acids. CDR1 and CDR2 (germline): MNHEY, SMNVEV (reference sequence). CDR3 loop: CASSLEQPTSYNEQYF. The CDR3 nucleotides are TGTGCCAGCAGTTTAGAACAGCCAACTTCCTACAATGAGCAGTACTTC.

This clonotype was seen once. The junction departs from germline at one end; a sequencing error may be responsible. Here the CDR3 DNA reads TGTGTCATCAGTGAGTCCGCCGGGGGTGTCGCAGATACGCAGTATTTT. As protein: CVISESAGGVADTQYF. This rearrangement joins TRBV10-3 to TRBJ2-3; maybe TRBD2 (6 bases). The length of the CDR3 is 16 residues. Germline CDR1 ENHRY, CDR2 SYGVKD.

This clonotype was counted a few times. The chain links TRBV10-3 to TRBJ2-5; D not resolved. Per germline, CDR1 ENHRY and CDR2 SYGVKD. The CDR3 consists of 13 residues. Trimming cost V 4 bases and J 2 bases, with 8 bases left between them. CDR3 DNA: TGTGCCATCAGTGGGAAGGCACAAGAGACCCAGTACTTC. Its protein product is CAISGKAQETQYF.

The genes are TRBV7-2 and TRBJ1-4, with 7 bases lining up with TRBD1. CDR1 and CDR2 (germline): SGHTA, FQGNSA. The trim removed 1 base at V and 3 bases at J, leaving 2 bases unmatched. The CDR3 totals 15 residues. The CDR3: CASSLVTGANEKLFF. In DNA form, the CDR3 reads TGTGCCAGCAGCTTAGTAACAGGGGCTAATGAAAAACTGTTTTTT.

The chain uses TRBV2 and TRBJ1-5; TRBD1 is a possible D gene (5 bases). V was shortened by 3 bases and J by 2 bases, with 14 bases between the two germline ends. The CDR3 covers 16 residues. Per the germline V gene, CDR1 is SNHLY and CDR2 is FYNNEI. CDR3 residues: CASSDIGRGGNQPQHF. For the CDR3, the DNA is TGTGCCAGCAGTGATATTGGGAGGGGTGGCAATCAGCCCCAGCATTTT.

This clonotype was found a few times. J is TRBJ1-6 and V is TRBV15; no clear D. Germline assignment: CDR1 LNHNV and CDR2 YYDKDF (reference sequence). The CDR3 covers 12 residues. Trimming cost V 8 bases and J 3 bases, with 5 bases left between them. The CDR3 here is CATASYNSPLHF. CDR3 DNA sequence: TGTGCCACCGCGAGCTATAATTCACCCCTCCACTTT.